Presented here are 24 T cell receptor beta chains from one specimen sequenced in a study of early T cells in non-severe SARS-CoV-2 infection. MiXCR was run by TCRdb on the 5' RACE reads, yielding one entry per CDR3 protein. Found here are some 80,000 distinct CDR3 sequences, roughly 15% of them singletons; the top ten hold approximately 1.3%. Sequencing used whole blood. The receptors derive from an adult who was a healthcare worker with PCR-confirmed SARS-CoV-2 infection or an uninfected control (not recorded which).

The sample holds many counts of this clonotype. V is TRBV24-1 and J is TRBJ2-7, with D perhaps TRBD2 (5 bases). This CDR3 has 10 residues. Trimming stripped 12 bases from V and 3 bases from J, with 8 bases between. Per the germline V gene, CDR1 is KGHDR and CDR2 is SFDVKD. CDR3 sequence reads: CAEEGYEQYF. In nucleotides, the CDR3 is TGTGCCGAAGAGGGCTACGAGCAGTACTTC.

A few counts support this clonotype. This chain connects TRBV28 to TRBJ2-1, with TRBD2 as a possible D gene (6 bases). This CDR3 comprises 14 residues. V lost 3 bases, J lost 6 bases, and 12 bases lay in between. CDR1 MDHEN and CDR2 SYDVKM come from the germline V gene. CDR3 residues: CASSLLGLRNEQFF. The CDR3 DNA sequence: TGTGCCAGCAGTTTGCTAGGACTACGCAATGAGCAGTTCTTC.

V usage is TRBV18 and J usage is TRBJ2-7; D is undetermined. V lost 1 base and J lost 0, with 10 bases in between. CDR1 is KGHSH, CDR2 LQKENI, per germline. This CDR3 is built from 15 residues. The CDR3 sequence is CASSPLVASSYEQYF. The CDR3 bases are TGTGCCAGCTCACCACTTGTCGCCAGCTCCTACGAGCAGTACTTC.

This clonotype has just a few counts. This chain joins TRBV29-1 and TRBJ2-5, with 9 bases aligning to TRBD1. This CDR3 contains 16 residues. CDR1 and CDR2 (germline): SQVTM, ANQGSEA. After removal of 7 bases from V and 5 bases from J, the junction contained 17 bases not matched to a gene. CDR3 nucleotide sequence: TGCAGCGAAACATCCCGGGACAGGGAGGGTTGGGAGACCCAGTACTTC. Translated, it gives CSETSRDREGWETQYF. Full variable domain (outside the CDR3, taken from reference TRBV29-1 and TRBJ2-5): SAVISQKPSRDICQRGTSLTIQCQVDSQVTMMFWYRQQPGQSLTLIATANQGSEATYESGFVIDKFPISRPNLTFSTLTVSNMSPEDSSIYLCSETSRDREGWETQYFGPGTRLLVL.

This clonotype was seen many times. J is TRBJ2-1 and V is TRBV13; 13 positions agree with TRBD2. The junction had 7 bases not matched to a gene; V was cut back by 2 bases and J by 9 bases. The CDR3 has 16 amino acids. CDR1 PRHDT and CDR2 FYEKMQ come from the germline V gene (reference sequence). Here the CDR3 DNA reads TGTGCCAGCAGCTTAACTAGCGGGGGGGCGCGCGGTGAGCAGTTCTTC. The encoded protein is CASSLTSGGARGEQFF. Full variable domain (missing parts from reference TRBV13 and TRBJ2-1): AAGVIQSPRHLIKEKRETATLKCYPIPRHDTVYWYQQGPGQDPQFLISFYEKMQSDKGSIPDRFSAQQFSDYHSELNMSSLELGDSALYFCASSLTSGGARGEQFFGPGTRLTVL.

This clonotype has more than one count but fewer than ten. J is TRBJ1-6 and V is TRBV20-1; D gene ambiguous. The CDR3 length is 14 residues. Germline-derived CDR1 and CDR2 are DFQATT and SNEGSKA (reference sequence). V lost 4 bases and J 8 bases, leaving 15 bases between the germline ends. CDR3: CSATGGLEDSPLHF. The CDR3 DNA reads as TGCAGTGCTACCGGAGGTCTTGAGGATTCACCCCTCCACTTT.

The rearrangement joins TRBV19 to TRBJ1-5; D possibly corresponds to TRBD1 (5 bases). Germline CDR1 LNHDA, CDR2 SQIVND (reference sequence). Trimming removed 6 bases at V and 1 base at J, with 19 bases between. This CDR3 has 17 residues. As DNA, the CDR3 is TGTGCCAGTAGCCCAACCACGGGACTGTCCAGCAATCAGCCCCAGCATTTT. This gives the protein CASSPTTGLSSNQPQHF.

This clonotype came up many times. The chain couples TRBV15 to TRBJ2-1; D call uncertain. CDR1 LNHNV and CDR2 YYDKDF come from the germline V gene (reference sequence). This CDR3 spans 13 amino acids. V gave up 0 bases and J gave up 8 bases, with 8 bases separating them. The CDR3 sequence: CATSRDGDHEQFF. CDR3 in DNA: TGTGCCACCAGCAGAGATGGAGACCATGAGCAGTTCTTC.

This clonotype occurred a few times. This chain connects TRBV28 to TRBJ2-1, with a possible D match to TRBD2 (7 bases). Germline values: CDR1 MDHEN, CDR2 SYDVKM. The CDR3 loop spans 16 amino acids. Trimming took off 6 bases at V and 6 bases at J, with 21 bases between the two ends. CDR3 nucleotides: TGTGCCAGCAGCCTCCTGGGGGGGCTGTTCTCCAATGAGCAGTTCTTC. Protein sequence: CASSLLGGLFSNEQFF.

The CDR3 DNA is TGTGCCAGCAGCGTCCGGGACAGGGCAAGCACTGAAGCTTTCTTT. Its translation is CASSVRDRASTEAFF. V and J are TRBV7-9 and TRBJ1-1; TRBD1 agrees at 9 bases. Trimming cost V 5 bases and J 4 bases; bases outside gene matches: 8. The germline V gene has CDR1 SEHNR and CDR2 FQNEAQ (reference sequence). The CDR3 sequence is 15 residues long.

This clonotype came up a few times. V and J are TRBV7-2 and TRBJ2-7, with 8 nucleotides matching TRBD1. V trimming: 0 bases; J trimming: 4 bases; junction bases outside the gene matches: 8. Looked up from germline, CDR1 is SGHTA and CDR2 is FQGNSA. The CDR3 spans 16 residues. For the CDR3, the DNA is TGTGCCAGCAGCTTAGCCTTAGACAGGGGCTATTACGAGCAGTACTTC. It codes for CASSLALDRGYYEQYF.

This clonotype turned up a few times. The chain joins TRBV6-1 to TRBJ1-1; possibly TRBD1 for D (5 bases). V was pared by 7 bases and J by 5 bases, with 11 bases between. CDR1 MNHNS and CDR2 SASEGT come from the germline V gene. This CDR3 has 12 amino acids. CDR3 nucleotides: TGTGCCAGCACACGGCGGGGGACTGAAGCTTTCTTT. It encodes CASTRRGTEAFF.

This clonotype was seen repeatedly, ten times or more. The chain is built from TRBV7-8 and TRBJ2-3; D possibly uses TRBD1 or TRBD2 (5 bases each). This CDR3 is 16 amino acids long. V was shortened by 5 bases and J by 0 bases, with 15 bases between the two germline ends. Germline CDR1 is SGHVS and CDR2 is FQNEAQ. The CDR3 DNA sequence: TGTGCCAGCAGCCTCCAGGGACGACTTAGCACAGATACGCAGTATTTT. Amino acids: CASSLQGRLSTDTQYF.

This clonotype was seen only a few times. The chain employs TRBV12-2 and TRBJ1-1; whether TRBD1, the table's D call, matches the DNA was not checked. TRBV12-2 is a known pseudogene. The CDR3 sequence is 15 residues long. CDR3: CASRWDRADTTEAFF. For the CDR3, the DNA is TGTGCAAGTCGCTGGGACAGGGCTGATACCACTGAAGCTTTCTTT.

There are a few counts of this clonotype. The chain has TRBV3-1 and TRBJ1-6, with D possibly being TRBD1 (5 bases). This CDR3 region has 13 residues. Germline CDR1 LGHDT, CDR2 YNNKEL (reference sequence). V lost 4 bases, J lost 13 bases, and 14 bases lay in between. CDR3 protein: CASSLGVRLPLHF. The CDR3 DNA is TGTGCCAGCAGCCTGGGGGTCCGGCTCCCCCTCCACTTT.

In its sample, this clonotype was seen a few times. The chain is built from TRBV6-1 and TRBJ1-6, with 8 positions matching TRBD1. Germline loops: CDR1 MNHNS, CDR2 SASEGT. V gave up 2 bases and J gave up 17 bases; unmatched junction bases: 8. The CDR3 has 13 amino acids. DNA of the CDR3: TGTGCCAGCAGTGAATTGGGGACAGGCGCCATCCACTTT. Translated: CASSELGTGAIHF.

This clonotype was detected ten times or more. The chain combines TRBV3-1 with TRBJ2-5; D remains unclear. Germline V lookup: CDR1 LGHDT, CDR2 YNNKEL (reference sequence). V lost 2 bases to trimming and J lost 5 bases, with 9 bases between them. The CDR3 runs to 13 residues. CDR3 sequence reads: CASSQTRLETQYF. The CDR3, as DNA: TGTGCCAGCAGCCAAACCAGATTGGAGACCCAGTACTTC.

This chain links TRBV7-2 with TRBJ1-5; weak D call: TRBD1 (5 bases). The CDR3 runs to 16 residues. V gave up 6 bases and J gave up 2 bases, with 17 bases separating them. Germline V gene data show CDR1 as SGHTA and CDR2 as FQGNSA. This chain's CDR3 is CASSRGLGAGNQPQHF. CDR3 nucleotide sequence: TGTGCCAGCAGTCGAGGACTTGGGGCAGGCAATCAGCCCCAGCATTTT.

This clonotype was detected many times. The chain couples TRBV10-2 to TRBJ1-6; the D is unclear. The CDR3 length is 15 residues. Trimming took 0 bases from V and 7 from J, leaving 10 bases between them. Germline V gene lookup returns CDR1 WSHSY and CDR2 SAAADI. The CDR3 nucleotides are TGCGCCAGCAGTGAGTCGGGGATCCGGAATTCACCCCTCCACTTT. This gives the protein CASSESGIRNSPLHF.

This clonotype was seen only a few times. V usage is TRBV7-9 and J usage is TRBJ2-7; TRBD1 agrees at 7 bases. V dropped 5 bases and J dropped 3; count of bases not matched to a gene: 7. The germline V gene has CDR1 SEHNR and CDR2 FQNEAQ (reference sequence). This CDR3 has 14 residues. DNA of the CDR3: TGTGCCAGCAGCCATAGGACAGGAATCTACGAGCAGTACTTC. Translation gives CASSHRTGIYEQYF. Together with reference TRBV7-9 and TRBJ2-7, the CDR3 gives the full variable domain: DTGVSQNPRHKITKRGQNVTFRCDPISEHNRLYWYRQTLGQGPEFLTYFQNEAQLEKSRLLSDRFSAERPKGSFSTLEIQRTEQGDSAMYLCASSHRTGIYEQYFGPGTRLTVT.

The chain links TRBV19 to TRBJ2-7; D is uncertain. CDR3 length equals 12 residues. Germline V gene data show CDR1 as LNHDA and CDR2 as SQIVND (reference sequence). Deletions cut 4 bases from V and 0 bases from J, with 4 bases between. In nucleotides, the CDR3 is TGTGCCAGTAGTACCAGCTCCTACGAGCAGTACTTC. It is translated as CASSTSSYEQYF.

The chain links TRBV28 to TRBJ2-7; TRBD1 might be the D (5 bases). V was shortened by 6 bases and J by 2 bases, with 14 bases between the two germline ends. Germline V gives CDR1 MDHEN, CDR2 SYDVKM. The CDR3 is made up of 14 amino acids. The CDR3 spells CASRLQGATYEQYF. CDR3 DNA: TGTGCCAGCAGGCTCCAAGGGGCTACCTACGAGCAGTACTTC.

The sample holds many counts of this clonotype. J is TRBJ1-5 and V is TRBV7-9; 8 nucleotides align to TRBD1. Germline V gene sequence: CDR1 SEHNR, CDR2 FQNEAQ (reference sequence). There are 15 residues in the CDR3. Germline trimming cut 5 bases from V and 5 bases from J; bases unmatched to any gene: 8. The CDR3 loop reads CASSPPTGADQPQHF. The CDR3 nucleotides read TGTGCCAGCAGCCCACCGACAGGGGCGGATCAGCCCCAGCATTTT. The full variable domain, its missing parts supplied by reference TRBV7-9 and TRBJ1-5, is DTGVSQNPRHKITKRGQNVTFRCDPISEHNRLYWYRQTLGQGPEFLTYFQNEAQLEKSRLLSDRFSAERPKGSFSTLEIQRTEQGDSAMYLCASSPPTGADQPQHFGDGTRLSIL.

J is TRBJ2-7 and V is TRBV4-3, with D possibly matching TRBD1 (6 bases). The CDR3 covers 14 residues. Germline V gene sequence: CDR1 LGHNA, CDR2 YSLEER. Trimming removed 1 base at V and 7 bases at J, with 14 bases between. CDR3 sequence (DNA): TGCGCCAGCAGCCAAGTTGGGGGCGTCGGGGAGCAGTACTTC. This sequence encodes CASSQVGGVGEQYF.